What follows describes a single T cell receptor (beta chain). Its specificity is unknown. Germline V CDR1 and CDR2: LNHDA, SQIVND (reference sequence). Between the trimmed V and J ends, which lost 5 bases and 4 bases, there was a span of 11 bases. The CDR3 length is 13 residues. Only in-frame clones appear in the TCRdb table, and some are missing; sequencing was by immunoSEQ multiplex PCR. The table has around 62,000 clones, about 85% seen once; the top ten hold 0.6% to 0.85%. The data were taken from a study of OX40 agonist ivuxolimab in advanced cancers. For the study at large: Enrollees could have had prior anti-PD-1, anti-PD-L1 or anti-CTLA-4 therapy, which 40% to 45% had received.

Study results and caveats: There were, on average, more expanded clones in CD8+ T cells than in CD4+. CD4+ and CD8+ blood T cells expanded clonally by week 6 at 0.1 to 3.0 mg/kg.

The receptor comes from an adult with an advanced solid tumor such as melanoma, head and neck, liver or kidney cancer. J is TRBJ1-2 and V is TRBV19; no clear D. Sequencing used CD4+ or CD8+ T cells sorted from blood, obtained in a trial of the OX40 agonist ivuxolimab. The CDR3 reads CASSGTAFYGYTF. For the CDR3, the DNA is TGTGCCAGTAGTGGAACAGCATTCTATGGCTACACCTTC.